This TCR beta chain originates from a study of identical twins. The CDR3 has 15 residues. V lost 6 bases and J lost 2, with 17 bases in between. Germline CDR1 MNHNS, CDR2 SASEGT. TCRdb called the 5' RACE reads again in MiXCR, with one record for every CDR3 protein. The repertoire holds over 500,000 distinct CDR3 sequences, with roughly 21% as singletons. This clonotype has more than one count but fewer than ten. Separately, the same data were catalogued under a study of T cells expressing NK-cell markers. This second study notes: Top CD8+ clonotypes included the dominant CD3+CD56+NKG2C+ clonotypes in 5 to 7 donors.

The sequence came from a woman aged 18-29 years in good health. The chain uses TRBV6-1 and TRBJ2-7, with D tentatively TRBD1 or TRBD2 (5 bases each). What was sequenced was CD4+ T cells sorted from blood. DNA of the CDR3: TGTGCCAGCAGAAGAGGCCAGGGAGAACCCTACGAGCAGTACTTC. Translated, it gives CASRRGQGEPYEQYF.